This T cell receptor (beta chain) is from a study of monozygotic twins with inflammatory bowel disease. Whole-study results and caveats: The results supported no single strong signal or clonotype associated with IBD. A reduction in TCRbeta diversity (inverse Simpson) was seen in IBD patients relative to healthy co-twins.

For both chains, the TCRalpha and TCRbeta cDNA went through two nested PCRs of roughly 15 and 9 cycles. TCRdb reprocessed the 5' RACE reads, keeping one entry per CDR3 protein, no DNA. This repertoire includes approximately 380,000 distinct CDR3 sequences. As concerns this clonotype: Its specificity is unknown.

The CDR3 has 13 residues. Germline V gene data show CDR1 as LGHDT and CDR2 as YNNKEL (reference sequence). The sequenced sample consisted of blood. This TCR came from a human donor with ulcerative colitis or Crohn's disease, or a healthy co-twin of an affected twin (not recorded which). This chain links TRBV3-1 with TRBJ2-3; with no DNA, the TCRdb D assignment of TRBD1 cannot be verified. CDR3 loop: CASSRYTGDTQYF.